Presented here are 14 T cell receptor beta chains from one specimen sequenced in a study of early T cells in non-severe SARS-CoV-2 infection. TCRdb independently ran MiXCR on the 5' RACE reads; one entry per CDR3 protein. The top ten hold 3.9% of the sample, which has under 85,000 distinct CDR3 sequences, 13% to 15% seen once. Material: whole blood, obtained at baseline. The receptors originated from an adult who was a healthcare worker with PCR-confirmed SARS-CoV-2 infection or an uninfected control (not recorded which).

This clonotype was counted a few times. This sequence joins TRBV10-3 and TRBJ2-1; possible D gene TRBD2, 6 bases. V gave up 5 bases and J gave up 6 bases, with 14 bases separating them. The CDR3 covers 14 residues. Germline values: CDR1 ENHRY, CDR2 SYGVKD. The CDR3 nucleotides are TGTGCCATCAGTCAACCCGGGACTTTCAATGAGCAGTTCTTC. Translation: CAISQPGTFNEQFF.

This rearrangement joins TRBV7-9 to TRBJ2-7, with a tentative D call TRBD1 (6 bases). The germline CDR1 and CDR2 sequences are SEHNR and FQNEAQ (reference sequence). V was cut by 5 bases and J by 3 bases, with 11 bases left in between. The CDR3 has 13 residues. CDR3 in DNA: TGTGCCAGCAGCCCGGTACAGGGCTACGAGCAGTACTTC. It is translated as CASSPVQGYEQYF.

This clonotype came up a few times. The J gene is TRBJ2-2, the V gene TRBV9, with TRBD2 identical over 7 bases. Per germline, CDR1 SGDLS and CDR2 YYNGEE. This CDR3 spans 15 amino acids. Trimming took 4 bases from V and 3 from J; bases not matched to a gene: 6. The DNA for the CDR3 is TGTGCCAGCAGCCCCAGGACTAGGGACACCGGGGAGCTGTTTTTT. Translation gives CASSPRTRDTGELFF.

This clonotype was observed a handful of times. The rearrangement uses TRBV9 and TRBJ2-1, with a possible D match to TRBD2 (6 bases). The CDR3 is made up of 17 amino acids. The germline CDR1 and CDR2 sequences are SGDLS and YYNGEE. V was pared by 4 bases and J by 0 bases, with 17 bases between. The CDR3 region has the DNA TGTGCCAGCAGCACCTCACCCGGGACTCCCTCCTACAATGAGCAGTTCTTC. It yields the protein CASSTSPGTPSYNEQFF.

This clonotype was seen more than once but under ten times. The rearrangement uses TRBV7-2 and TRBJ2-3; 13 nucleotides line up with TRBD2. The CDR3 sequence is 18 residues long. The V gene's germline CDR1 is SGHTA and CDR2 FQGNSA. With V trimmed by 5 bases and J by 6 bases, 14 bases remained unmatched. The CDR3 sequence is CASSRGLAGATIQDTQYF. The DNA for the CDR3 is TGTGCCAGCAGCCGCGGACTAGCGGGAGCCACCATTCAGGATACGCAGTATTTT.

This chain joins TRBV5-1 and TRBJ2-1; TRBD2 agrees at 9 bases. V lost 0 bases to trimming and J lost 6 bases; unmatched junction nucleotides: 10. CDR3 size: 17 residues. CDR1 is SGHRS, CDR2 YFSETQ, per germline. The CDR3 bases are TGCGCCAGCAGCTTGGACCTGACTAGCGGAGCCACCAATGAGCAGTTCTTC. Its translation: CASSLDLTSGATNEQFF.

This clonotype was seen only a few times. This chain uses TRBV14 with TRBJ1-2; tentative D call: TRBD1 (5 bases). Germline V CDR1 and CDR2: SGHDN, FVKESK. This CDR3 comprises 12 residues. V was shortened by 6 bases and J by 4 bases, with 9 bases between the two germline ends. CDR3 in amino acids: CASSFDSYGYTF. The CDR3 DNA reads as TGTGCCAGCAGTTTCGACAGCTATGGCTACACCTTC.

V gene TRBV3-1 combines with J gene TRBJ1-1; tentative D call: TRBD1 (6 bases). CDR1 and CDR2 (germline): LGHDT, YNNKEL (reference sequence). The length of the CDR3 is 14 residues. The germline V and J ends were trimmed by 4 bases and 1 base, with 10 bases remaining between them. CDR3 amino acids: CASSRGQRNTEAFF. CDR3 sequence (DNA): TGTGCCAGCAGCCGAGGACAGAGGAACACTGAAGCTTTCTTT.

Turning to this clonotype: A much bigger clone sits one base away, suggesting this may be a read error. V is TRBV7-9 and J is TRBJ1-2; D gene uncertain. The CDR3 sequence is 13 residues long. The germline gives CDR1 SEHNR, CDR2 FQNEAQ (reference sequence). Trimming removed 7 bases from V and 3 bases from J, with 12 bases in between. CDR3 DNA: TGTGCCAGCAACACGGGTAGTCACTATGGCTACACCTTC. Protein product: CASNTGSHYGYTF.

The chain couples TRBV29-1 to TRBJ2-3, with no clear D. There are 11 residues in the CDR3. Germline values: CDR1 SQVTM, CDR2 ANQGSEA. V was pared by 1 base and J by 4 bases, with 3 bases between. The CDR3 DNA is TGCAGCGTTGAAGGGGCAGATACGCAGTATTTT. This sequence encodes CSVEGADTQYF.

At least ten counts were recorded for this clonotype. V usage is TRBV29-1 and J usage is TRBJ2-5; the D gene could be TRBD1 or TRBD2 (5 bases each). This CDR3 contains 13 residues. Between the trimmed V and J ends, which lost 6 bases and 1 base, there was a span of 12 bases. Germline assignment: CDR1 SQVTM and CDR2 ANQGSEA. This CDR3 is CSVIRDLQETQYF. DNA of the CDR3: TGCAGCGTAATCCGGGACCTCCAAGAGACCCAGTACTTC.

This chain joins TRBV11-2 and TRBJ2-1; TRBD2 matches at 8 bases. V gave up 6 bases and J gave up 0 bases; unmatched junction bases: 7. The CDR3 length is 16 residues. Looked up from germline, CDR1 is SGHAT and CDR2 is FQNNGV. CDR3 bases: TGTGCCAGCAGTTCCATAGCGGGGAGCTCCTACAATGAGCAGTTCTTC. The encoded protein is CASSSIAGSSYNEQFF. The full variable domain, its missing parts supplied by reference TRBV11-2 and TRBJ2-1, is EAGVAQSPRYKIIEKRQSVAFWCNPISGHATLYWYQQILGQGPKLLIQFQNNGVVDDSQLPKDRFSAERLKGVDSTLKIQPAKLEDSAVYLCASSSIAGSSYNEQFFGPGTRLTVL.

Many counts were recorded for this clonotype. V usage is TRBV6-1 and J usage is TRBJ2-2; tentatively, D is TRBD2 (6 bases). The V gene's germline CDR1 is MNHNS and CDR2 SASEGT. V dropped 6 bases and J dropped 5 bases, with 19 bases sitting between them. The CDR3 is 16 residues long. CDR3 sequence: CASSQSGGRGTGELFF. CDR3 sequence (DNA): TGTGCCAGCAGCCAATCTGGAGGGAGAGGAACCGGGGAGCTGTTTTTT.

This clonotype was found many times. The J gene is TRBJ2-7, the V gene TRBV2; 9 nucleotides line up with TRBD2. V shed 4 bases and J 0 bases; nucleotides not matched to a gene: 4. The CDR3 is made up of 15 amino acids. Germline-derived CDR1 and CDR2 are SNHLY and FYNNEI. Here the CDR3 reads CASSATSGSSYEQYF. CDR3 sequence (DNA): TGTGCCAGCAGTGCGACTAGCGGAAGCTCCTACGAGCAGTACTTC.